The 4 T cell receptor beta chains listed next were all sequenced from one sample in a study of PD-1 blockade in mismatch repair-deficient tumors. Antigens for these TCRs are unknown. Produced via immunoSEQ multiplex PCR; TCRdb's table is partial and in-frame only. Of approximately 13,000 clones detected, around 84% appear once; the ten largest clones hold approximately 20%. Specified time point: approximately ten-day in vitro stimulation with candidate neoantigen peptide 4. The specimen comprised cells cultured in vitro, sampled from a patient treated with pembrolizumab. The origin of the receptors is an adult with mismatch repair-deficient cancer.

The rearrangement links TRBV5-1 to TRBJ2-1, with TRBD2 identical over 7 bases. V trimming: 2 bases; J trimming: 1 base; junction bases outside the gene matches: 3. This CDR3 comprises 15 residues. From germline, CDR1 is SGHRS and CDR2 YFSETQ. CDR3 bases: TGCGCCAGCAGCTTCAGGGAGGGGTCCTACAATGAGCAGTTCTTC. It specifies CASSFREGSYNEQFF.

This chain connects TRBV7-8 to TRBJ2-7; perhaps TRBD2 as D (5 bases). The germline CDR1 and CDR2 sequences are SGHVS and FQNEAQ. The CDR3 length is 13 residues. V was clipped by 5 bases and J by 3 bases, with 11 bases between them. CDR3 sequence reads: CASSPGINYEQYF. CDR3 DNA sequence: TGTGCCAGCAGCCCGGGAATCAACTACGAGCAGTACTTC.

The J gene is TRBJ1-1, the V gene TRBV28; D is unresolved. Between the trimmed V and J ends, which lost 1 base and 5 bases, there was a span of 8 bases. The CDR3 extends over 13 amino acids. Germline V gene sequence: CDR1 MDHEN, CDR2 SYDVKM. CDR3 sequence: CASSLYPETEAFF. The DNA of the CDR3 is TGTGCCAGCAGTTTATATCCGGAGACTGAAGCTTTCTTT. Full variable domain (remainder filled in from reference TRBV28 and TRBJ1-1): DVKVTQSSRYLVKRTGEKVFLECVQDMDHENMFWYRQDPGLGLRLIYFSYDVKMKEKGDIPEGYSVSREKKERFSLILESASTNQTSMYLCASSLYPETEAFFGQGTRLTVV.

The rearrangement joins TRBV19 to TRBJ1-4; 10 positions match TRBD1. The germline CDR1 and CDR2 sequences are LNHDA and SQIVND (reference sequence). The CDR3 has 17 residues. After removal of 5 bases from V and 4 bases from J, the junction contained 10 bases not matched to a gene. CDR3 nucleotides: TGTGCCAGTAGTCATCCGGGACAGGGGTTCAATAATGAAAAACTGTTTTTT. Translated, it gives CASSHPGQGFNNEKLFF.